One and the same sample provided the 30 T cell receptor beta chains below, sequenced in a study of regulatory and conventional T cells in RAG deficiency (dated by TCRdb to the late 2010s). Libraries were prepared through the immunoSEQ multiplex PCR assay. TCRdb re-hosts the immuneACCESS table, in-frame sequences only. Its copies lack some clones; in the studies checked, an unresolved V gene accounts for under half of them, and the cause for the rest is not known. Across this sample there are 25,000 to 35,000 clones, with about nine tenths seen only once. Of the sample, under 5.5% is held by the ten largest clones. The same specimen was also included in a second study, on regulatory T cells. The second study's paper adds: In the multiplex PCR, 52 forward TRBV primers and 13 reverse TRBJ primers were used, and assay-based and computational corrections were applied for amplification bias.

Sequences were obtained from CD8+ T cells sorted from blood. All receptors derive from a human donor in good health.

The rearrangement joins TRBV14 to TRBJ2-5, with 13 bases fitting TRBD2. The closer fit of TRBJ2-7 to the DNA end suggests the J call may be wrong. The CDR3 loop spans 19 amino acids. Germline V lookup: CDR1 SGHDN, CDR2 FVKESK. CDR3 nucleotide sequence: TGTGCCAGCAGCCAAGATTACGGGACTAGCGGGATTAGATCCTACGAGCAGTACTTC. Its protein is CASSQDYGTSGIRSYEQYF.

DNA of the CDR3: TGTGCCAGCAGCCCGGGACAGGGGGGTCAGCCCCAGCATTTT. Protein sequence: CASSPGQGGQPQHF. The genes are TRBV11-2 and TRBJ1-5; 11 nucleotides match TRBD1. Trimming took 5 bases from V and 6 from J; bases not matched to a gene: 3. The CDR3 runs 14 residues. Germline V lookup: CDR1 SGHAT, CDR2 FQNNGV.

The chain combines TRBV6-5 with TRBJ1-1; D perhaps matches TRBD1 (5 bases). This CDR3 region has 16 residues. V shed 0 bases and J shed 3 bases, with 14 bases lying between them. Germline-derived CDR1 and CDR2 are MNHEY and SVGAGI. The CDR3 is CASSYSPAGRDTEAFF. Written as DNA, the CDR3 is TGTGCCAGCAGTTACTCCCCGGCAGGGAGGGACACTGAAGCTTTCTTT.

This chain links TRBV14 with TRBJ1-1; D uncertain. The CDR3 contains 12 residues. CDR1 is SGHDN and CDR2 is FVKESK in the germline V gene. V dropped 4 bases and J dropped 11 bases, with 14 bases sitting between them. CDR3 in DNA: TGTGCCAGCAGCCCTTACAAGGTGGCCGCTTTCTTT. Its translation is CASSPYKVAAFF.

This clone was seen just once. The chain recombines TRBV2 with TRBJ1-5; D ambiguous. There are 14 residues in the CDR3. The germline V gene encodes CDR1 SNHLY and CDR2 FYNNEI. V was shortened by 6 bases and J by 0 bases, with 9 bases between the two germline ends. DNA for the CDR3: TGTGCCAGCAGCGTAGTAATTAGCAATCAGCCCCAGCATTTT. Translated, it gives CASSVVISNQPQHF.

V is TRBV5-1 and J is TRBJ2-5; D unresolved. V was clipped by 2 bases and J by 1 base, with 0 bases between them. Germline V gene data show CDR1 as SGHRS and CDR2 as YFSETQ. This CDR3 is built from 11 residues. CDR3 in DNA: TGCGCCAGCAGCTTCCAAGAGACCCAGTACTTC. Amino acids: CASSFQETQYF.

J is TRBJ2-1 and V is TRBV5-1; 8 bases line up with TRBD2. From germline, CDR1 is SGHRS and CDR2 YFSETQ. The CDR3 extends over 14 amino acids. Trimming took 5 bases from V and 6 from J; bases not matched to a gene: 7. CDR3 nucleotide sequence: TGCGCCAGCAGGAAGGCGGGGGGCCCCAATGAGCAGTTCTTC. This translates into CASRKAGGPNEQFF.

The genes are TRBV11-2 and TRBJ2-7; D possibly corresponds to TRBD1 (6 bases). The V gene's germline CDR1 is SGHAT and CDR2 FQNNGV. Trimming pared 2 bases from V and 0 bases from J, leaving 14 bases between. The CDR3 has 16 residues. CDR3 region: CASSLSSQGFSYEQYF. The CDR3 DNA is TGTGCCAGCAGCTTATCGAGTCAGGGGTTCTCCTACGAGCAGTACTTC. The complete variable domain, with remaining parts taken from reference TRBV11-2 and TRBJ2-7, reads EAGVAQSPRYKIIEKRQSVAFWCNPISGHATLYWYQQILGQGPKLLIQFQNNGVVDDSQLPKDRFSAERLKGVDSTLKIQPAKLEDSAVYLCASSLSSQGFSYEQYFGPGTRLTVT.

This chain links TRBV28 with TRBJ1-2; perhaps TRBD1 as D (5 bases). Germline CDR1 MDHEN, CDR2 SYDVKM. V was trimmed by 3 bases and J by 7 bases, leaving 18 bases between them. This CDR3 comprises 15 residues. CDR3 DNA: TGTGCCAGCAGTTTGCCGACAGCGGACGCGGGTGGCTACACCTTC. It is translated as CASSLPTADAGGYTF.

This clone was observed a single time. This rearrangement joins TRBV5-6 to TRBJ1-6, with D possibly TRBD1 on 5 matching bases. This CDR3 has 16 amino acids. Germline CDR1 and CDR2: SGHDT and YYEEEE. Trimming took off 1 base at V and 6 bases at J, with 14 bases between the two ends. CDR3: CASSLMTEGSNSPLHF. CDR3 nucleotides: TGTGCCAGCAGCTTGATGACAGAAGGGAGTAATTCACCCCTCCACTTT.

This chain connects TRBV6-5 to TRBJ1-1, with D possibly matching TRBD1 (5 bases). V was trimmed by 6 bases and J by 1 base, leaving 12 bases between them. The CDR3 covers 14 residues. Germline lookup yields CDR1 MNHEY and CDR2 SVGAGI. The CDR3 reads CASRRDWGNTEAFF. The CDR3 region has the DNA TGTGCCAGCAGAAGGGACTGGGGGAACACTGAAGCTTTCTTT.

J is TRBJ2-5 and V is TRBV6-1; D possibly corresponds to TRBD2 (6 bases). Germline V gives CDR1 MNHNS, CDR2 SASEGT. V was trimmed by 1 base and J by 5 bases, leaving 14 bases between them. The CDR3 length is 15 residues. CDR3 protein: CASSEEIGSWETQYF. CDR3 DNA sequence: TGTGCCAGCAGTGAAGAGATCGGGAGTTGGGAGACCCAGTACTTC.

The V call is TRBV4-1, the J call TRBJ1-1; a weak D match, TRBD1 (5 bases). The CDR3 runs to 12 residues. Looked up from germline, CDR1 is MGHRA and CDR2 is YSYEKL. The germline V and J ends were trimmed by 2 bases and 7 bases, with 8 bases remaining between them. The CDR3 region is CASSQTGSEAFF. The CDR3 coding sequence is TGCGCCAGCAGCCAAACAGGCAGTGAAGCTTTCTTT.

J is TRBJ1-1 and V is TRBV19; a weak D match, TRBD1 (6 bases). Trimming took off 7 bases at V and 8 bases at J, with 17 bases between the two ends. Germline V lookup: CDR1 LNHDA, CDR2 SQIVND (reference sequence). There are 13 residues in the CDR3. The CDR3 DNA follows: TGTGCCAGTACCACAGACAGGTTAAGAGAAGCTTTCTTT. It codes for CASTTDRLREAFF.

The table lists this clone with a count of one. The gene calls are TRBV27 and TRBJ2-3, with 11 bases lining up with TRBD2. Losses at the gene ends were 4 bases for V and 6 bases for J; bases not matched to a gene: 12. Germline V gives CDR1 MNHEY, CDR2 SMNVEV (reference sequence). The CDR3 has 17 residues. This CDR3 is CASSSSTSGGPGDTQYF. CDR3 nucleotide sequence: TGTGCCAGCAGTTCATCCACTAGCGGGGGACCAGGGGATACGCAGTATTTT.

V and J are TRBV13 and TRBJ1-1; 7 nucleotides agree with TRBD1. The germline V gene encodes CDR1 PRHDT and CDR2 FYEKMQ (reference sequence). The CDR3 sequence is 15 residues long. Trimming removed 6 bases from V and 0 bases from J; junction bases left unmatched: 7. The CDR3 sequence: CASSIQGKMNTEAFF. The DNA for the CDR3 is TGTGCCAGCAGTATACAGGGGAAAATGAACACTGAAGCTTTCTTT.

The chain combines TRBV5-8 with TRBJ2-7; D is tentatively TRBD1 or TRBD2 (5 bases each). This CDR3 comprises 16 residues. Trimming cost V 0 bases and J 6 bases, with 19 bases left between them. Germline values: CDR1 SGHTS, CDR2 YDEGEE. CDR3 amino acids: CASSLGQWERAGEQYF. The CDR3 coding sequence is TGTGCCAGCAGCTTGGGACAGTGGGAGAGGGCGGGCGAGCAGTACTTC.

Regarding this clone: One junction end does not reproduce the germline sequence, and a read error may be involved. This chain connects TRBV6-7 to TRBJ1-1; 7 positions agree with TRBD1. TRBV6-7 is an ORF; its function is uncertain. The CDR3 is 10 amino acids. CDR3 in amino acids: CASSYGGTVF. CDR3 in DNA: TGTGCCAGCAGTTATGGGGGGACAGTCTTT.

V is TRBV14 and J is TRBJ2-1; D is tentatively TRBD1 or TRBD2 (5 bases each). This CDR3 has 15 amino acids. With 3 bases removed from V and 0 bases from J, the gap between germline ends came to 9 bases. CDR1 and CDR2 (germline): SGHDN, FVKESK. CDR3 nucleotide sequence: TGTGCCAGCAGCCAGGGACCGAGCTCCTACAATGAGCAGTTCTTC. Protein product: CASSQGPSSYNEQFF.

This clone came up once. The gene calls are TRBV13 and TRBJ2-2; weak D call: TRBD1 (5 bases). Trimming shortened V by 4 bases and J by 5 bases, and 5 bases separated the two germline ends. The CDR3 has 12 amino acids. Germline V gene sequence: CDR1 PRHDT, CDR2 FYEKMQ (reference sequence). The DNA for the CDR3 is TGTGCCAGCAGCTCAGGGACCGGGGAGCTGTTTTTT. This sequence encodes CASSSGTGELFF.

The rearrangement links TRBV5-1 to TRBJ2-2, with D possibly TRBD1 on 6 matching bases. The germline CDR1 and CDR2 sequences are SGHRS and YFSETQ. The CDR3 is 15 residues long. V shed 4 bases and J shed 4 bases, with 14 bases lying between them. The CDR3 DNA follows: TGCGCCAGCAGCATACAAGGGGGTAGCACCGGGGAGCTGTTTTTT. Translating it yields CASSIQGGSTGELFF.

V and J are TRBV27 and TRBJ2-2, with D possibly TRBD2 on 6 matching bases. This CDR3 has 13 amino acids. In germline, CDR1 is MNHEY, CDR2 SMNVEV (reference sequence). Trimming removed 6 bases at V and 4 bases at J, with 9 bases between. For the CDR3, the DNA is TGTGCCAGCAGCGTAGCGGTCACCGGGGAGCTGTTTTTT. Translation gives CASSVAVTGELFF.

This chain uses TRBV7-9 with TRBJ2-4; tentative D call: TRBD2 (5 bases). The CDR3 is made up of 17 amino acids. Per germline, CDR1 SEHNR and CDR2 FQNEAQ (reference sequence). V gave up 4 bases and J gave up 7 bases, with 23 bases separating them. DNA of the CDR3: TGTGCCAGCAGCTCAGATATTACTAGTGGGTTTGGGAACATTCAGTACTTC. It encodes CASSSDITSGFGNIQYF.

The genes are TRBV6-5 and TRBJ2-2; the match to TRBD1 covers 7 bases. CDR3 length: 14 amino acids. The trim removed 5 bases at V and 7 bases at J, leaving 7 bases unmatched. Germline loops: CDR1 MNHEY, CDR2 SVGAGI. CDR3 region: CASSPRGHGGELFF. CDR3 DNA sequence: TGTGCCAGCAGTCCTAGGGGGCATGGCGGGGAGCTGTTTTTT.

The chain employs TRBV29-1 and TRBJ1-3; no reliable D call. CDR1 and CDR2 (germline): SQVTM, ANQGSEA. This CDR3 comprises 13 residues. Trimming took 5 bases from V and 4 from J, leaving 12 bases between them. The CDR3 sequence: CSVRSVEGNTIYF. For the CDR3, the DNA is TGCAGCGTTCGGTCAGTGGAAGGAAACACCATATATTTT.

The genes are TRBV28 and TRBJ1-5, with D possibly matching TRBD1 (5 bases). Trimming cost V 6 bases and J 0 bases, with 9 bases left between them. Germline loops: CDR1 MDHEN, CDR2 SYDVKM. This CDR3 has 14 residues. The CDR3 DNA follows: TGTGCCAGCAGCCGACAGTATAGCAATCAGCCCCAGCATTTT. Its translation is CASSRQYSNQPQHF.

The chain couples TRBV6-8 to TRBJ2-1, with 15 bases fitting TRBD2. The CDR3 has 16 residues. Germline assignment: CDR1 MNHGY and CDR2 SAAAGT. Trimming cost V 7 bases and J 4 bases; bases outside gene matches: 5. The CDR3: CASTWTSGRAYNEQFF. CDR3 sequence (DNA): TGTGCCAGCACCTGGACTAGCGGGAGGGCTTACAATGAGCAGTTCTTC.

CDR3 DNA sequence: TGTGCCAGCAGCCCTCACCCTGCGGGGGGAGAATACGAGCAGTACTTC. Translation gives CASSPHPAGGEYEQYF. The chain employs TRBV4-2 and TRBJ2-7, with 8 nucleotides matching TRBD2. The CDR3 spans 16 residues. Germline V gives CDR1 LGHNA, CDR2 YNFKEQ. The J segment lost 4 bases and the V segment lost 4 bases, leaving 12 bases of the junction unmatched.

This chain links TRBV7-6 with TRBJ1-3; D is possibly TRBD1 (5 bases). Germline lookup yields CDR1 SGHVS and CDR2 FNYEAQ. The V end lost 5 bases, the J end lost 0 bases, and 29 bases lay between the germline ends. The CDR3 is made up of 21 amino acids. The CDR3, as DNA: TGTGCCAGCAGCCCACTTTTGGGGGGACGCTTCCTTATGAGCTCTGGAAACACCATATATTTT. Amino acids: CASSPLLGGRFLMSSGNTIYF.

CDR3 DNA sequence: TGTGCCAGCAGTTTTCCGGGAGGGCCAGACACCGGGGAGCTGTTTTTT. This translates into CASSFPGGPDTGELFF. The rearrangement joins TRBV6-6 to TRBJ2-2; 8 nucleotides agree with TRBD2. Germline trimming cut 4 bases from V and 3 bases from J; bases unmatched to any gene: 7. The germline CDR1 and CDR2 sequences are MNHNY and SVGAGI (reference sequence). The CDR3 runs 16 residues.